Ten or more counts support the clone carrying this TCR beta chain. Its cognate antigen is unknown. The data belong to a study of T cells in Graves' hyperthyroidism and ophthalmopathy. Study-level results: Blood also carried most thyroid clonotypes expanded above 0.001.

Germline lookup yields CDR1 SGHTA and CDR2 FQGNSA. Trimming stripped 7 bases from V and 4 bases from J, with 13 bases between. The CDR3 has 13 residues. TCR beta CDR3 region amplification was performed from RNA transcripts. Carried out on the TCR CDR3, a first-round RT-PCR used the HTBI primer set. TCRdb itself ran the multiplex PCR reads through MiXCR, one entry per CDR3 protein. Here the sample spans a few hundred thousand distinct CDR3 sequences, over 11% being singletons. The receptor comes from a woman in her 30s with Graves' hyperthyroidism that later progressed to Graves' ophthalmopathy. Sequencing was done on a sample of blood. V and J are TRBV7-2 and TRBJ1-2; the D gene is possibly TRBD1 (5 bases). CDR3: CASNRDGPYGYTF. The CDR3 nucleotides read TGTGCCAGCAATAGGGACGGCCCCTATGGCTACACCTTC.